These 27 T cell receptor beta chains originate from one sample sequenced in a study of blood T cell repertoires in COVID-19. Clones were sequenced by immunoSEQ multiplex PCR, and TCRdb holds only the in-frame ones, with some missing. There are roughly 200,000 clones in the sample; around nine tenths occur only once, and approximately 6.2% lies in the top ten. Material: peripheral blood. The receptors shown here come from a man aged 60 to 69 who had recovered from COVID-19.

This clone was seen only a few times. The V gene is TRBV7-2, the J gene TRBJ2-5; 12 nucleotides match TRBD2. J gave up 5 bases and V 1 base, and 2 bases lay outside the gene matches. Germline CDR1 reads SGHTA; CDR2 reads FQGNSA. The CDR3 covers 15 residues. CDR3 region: CASSLGTSGTETQYF. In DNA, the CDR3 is TGTGCCAGCAGCTTAGGGACTAGCGGGACGGAGACCCAGTACTTC.

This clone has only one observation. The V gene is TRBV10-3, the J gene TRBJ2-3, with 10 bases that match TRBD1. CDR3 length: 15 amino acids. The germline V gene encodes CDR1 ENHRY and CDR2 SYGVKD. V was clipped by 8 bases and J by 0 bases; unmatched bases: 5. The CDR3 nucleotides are TGTGCCATCTCCGGGACAGGGGCTAGCACAGATACGCAGTATTTT. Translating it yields CAISGTGASTDTQYF.

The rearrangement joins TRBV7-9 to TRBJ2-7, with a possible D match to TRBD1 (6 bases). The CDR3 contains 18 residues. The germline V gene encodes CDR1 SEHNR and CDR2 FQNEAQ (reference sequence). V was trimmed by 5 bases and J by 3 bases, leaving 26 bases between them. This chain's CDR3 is CASSKRQAGLTRVYEQYF. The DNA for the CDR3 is TGTGCCAGCAGCAAAAGACAGGCAGGACTTACCCGAGTCTACGAGCAGTACTTC.

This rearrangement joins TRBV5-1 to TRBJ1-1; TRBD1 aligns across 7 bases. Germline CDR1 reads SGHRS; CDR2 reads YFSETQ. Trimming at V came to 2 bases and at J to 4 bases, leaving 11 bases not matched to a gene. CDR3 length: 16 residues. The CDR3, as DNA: TGCGCCAGCAGCTTTCAAGGGGGCGGTCCGGGCACTGAAGCTTTCTTT. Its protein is CASSFQGGGPGTEAFF.

The CDR3 here is CSVVEYTEAFF. Written as DNA, the CDR3 is TGCAGCGTTGTGGAGTACACTGAAGCTTTCTTT. The chain uses TRBV29-1 and TRBJ1-1; D is undetermined. CDR1 and CDR2 (germline): SQVTM, ANQGSEA. CDR3 length equals 11 residues. Trimming left V 4 bases short and J 3 bases short, with 6 bases between.

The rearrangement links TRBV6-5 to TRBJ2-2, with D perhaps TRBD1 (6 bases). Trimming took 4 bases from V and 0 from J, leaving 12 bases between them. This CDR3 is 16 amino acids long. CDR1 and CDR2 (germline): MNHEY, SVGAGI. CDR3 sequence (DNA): TGTGCCAGCAGTTCCCCTACAGGGTCGAACACCGGGGAGCTGTTTTTT. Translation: CASSSPTGSNTGELFF.

The CDR3 DNA reads TGTGCCAGTAGTTCGTTGCCCAGGTTCTCCCCATGGGAGACCCAGTACTTC. Its protein is CASSSLPRFSPWETQYF. This chain uses TRBV19 with TRBJ2-5; D call uncertain. This CDR3 is 17 amino acids long. V lost 5 bases, J lost 5 bases, and 24 bases lay in between. Germline CDR1 LNHDA, CDR2 SQIVND (reference sequence).

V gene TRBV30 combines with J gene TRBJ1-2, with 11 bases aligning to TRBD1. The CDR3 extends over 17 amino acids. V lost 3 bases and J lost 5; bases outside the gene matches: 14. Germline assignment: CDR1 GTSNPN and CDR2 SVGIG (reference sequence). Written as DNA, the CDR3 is TGTGCCTGGAGCAGAGGCCTTTGGACAGGGGGCATGTATGGCTACACCTTC. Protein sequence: CAWSRGLWTGGMYGYTF.

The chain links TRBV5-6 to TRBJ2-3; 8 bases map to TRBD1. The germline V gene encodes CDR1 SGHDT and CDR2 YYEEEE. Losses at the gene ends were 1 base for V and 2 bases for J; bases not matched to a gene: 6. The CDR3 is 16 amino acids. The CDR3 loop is CASSLMVTGVTDTQYF. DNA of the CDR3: TGTGCCAGCAGCTTGATGGTGACAGGGGTCACAGATACGCAGTATTTT.

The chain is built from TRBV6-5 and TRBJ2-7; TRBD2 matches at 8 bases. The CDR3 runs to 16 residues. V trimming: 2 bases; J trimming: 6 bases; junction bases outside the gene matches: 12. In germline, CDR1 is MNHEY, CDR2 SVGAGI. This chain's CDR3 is CASSYGLGLESGEQYF. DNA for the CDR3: TGTGCCAGCAGTTACGGTTTGGGACTAGAATCGGGCGAGCAGTACTTC.

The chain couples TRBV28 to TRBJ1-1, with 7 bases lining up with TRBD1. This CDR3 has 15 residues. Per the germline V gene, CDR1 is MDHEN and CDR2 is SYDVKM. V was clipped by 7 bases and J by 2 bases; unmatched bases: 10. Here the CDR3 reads CASTEDRRKNTEAFF. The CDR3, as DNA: TGTGCCAGCACCGAGGACAGGAGGAAAAACACTGAAGCTTTCTTT.

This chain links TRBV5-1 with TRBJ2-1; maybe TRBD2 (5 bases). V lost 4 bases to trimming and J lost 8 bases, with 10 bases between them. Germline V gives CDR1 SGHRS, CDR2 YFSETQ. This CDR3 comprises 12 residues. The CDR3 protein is CASSRGRDEQFF. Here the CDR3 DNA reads TGCGCCAGCAGCAGAGGGCGAGATGAGCAGTTCTTC. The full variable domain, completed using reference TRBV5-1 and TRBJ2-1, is KAGVTQTPRYLIKTRGQQVTLSCSPISGHRSVSWYQQTPGQGLQFLFEYFSETQRNKGNFPGRFSGRQFSNSRSEMNVSTLELGDSALYLCASSRGRDEQFFGPGTRLTVL.

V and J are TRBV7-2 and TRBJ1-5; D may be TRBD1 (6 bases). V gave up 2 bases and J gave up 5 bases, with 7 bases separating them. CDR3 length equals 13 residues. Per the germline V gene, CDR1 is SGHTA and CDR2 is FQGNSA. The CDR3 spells CASSLNRDQPQHF. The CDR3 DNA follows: TGTGCCAGCAGCTTAAACAGGGATCAGCCCCAGCATTTT.

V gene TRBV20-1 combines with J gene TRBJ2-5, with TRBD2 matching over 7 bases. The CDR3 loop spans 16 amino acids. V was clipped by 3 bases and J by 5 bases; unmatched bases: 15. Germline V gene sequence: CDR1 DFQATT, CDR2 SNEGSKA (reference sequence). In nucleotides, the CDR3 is TGCAGTGCTAGTGGCCGTAGGGGAGGGCGGGAGGAGACCCAGTACTTC. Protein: CSASGRRGGREETQYF.

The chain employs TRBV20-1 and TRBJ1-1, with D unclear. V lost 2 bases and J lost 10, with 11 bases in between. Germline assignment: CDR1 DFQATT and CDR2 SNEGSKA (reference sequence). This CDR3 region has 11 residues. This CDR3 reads CSARRSDAAFF. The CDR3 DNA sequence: TGCAGTGCTAGACGGAGCGACGCAGCTTTCTTT.

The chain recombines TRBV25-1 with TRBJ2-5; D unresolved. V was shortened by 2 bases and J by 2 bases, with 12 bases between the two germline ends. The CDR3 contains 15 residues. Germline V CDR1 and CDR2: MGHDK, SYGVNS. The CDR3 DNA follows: TGTGCCAGCAGTGAAATTCGGCAGCGACAAGAGACCCAGTACTTC. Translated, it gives CASSEIRQRQETQYF. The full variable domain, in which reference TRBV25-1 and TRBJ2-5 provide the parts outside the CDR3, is EADIYQTPRYLVIGTGKKITLECSQTMGHDKMYWYQQDPGMELHLIHYSYGVNSTEKGDLSSESTVSRIRTEHFPLTLESARPSHTSQYLCASSEIRQRQETQYFGPGTRLLVL.

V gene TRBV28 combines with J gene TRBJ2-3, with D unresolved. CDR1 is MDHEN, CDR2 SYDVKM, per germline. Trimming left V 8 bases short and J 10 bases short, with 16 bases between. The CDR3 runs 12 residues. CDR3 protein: CASRSTPQAQYF. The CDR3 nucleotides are TGTGCCAGCCGGTCAACCCCCCAGGCGCAGTATTTT. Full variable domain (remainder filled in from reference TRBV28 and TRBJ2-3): DVKVTQSSRYLVKRTGEKVFLECVQDMDHENMFWYRQDPGLGLRLIYFSYDVKMKEKGDIPEGYSVSREKKERFSLILESASTNQTSMYLCASRSTPQAQYFGPGTRLTVL.

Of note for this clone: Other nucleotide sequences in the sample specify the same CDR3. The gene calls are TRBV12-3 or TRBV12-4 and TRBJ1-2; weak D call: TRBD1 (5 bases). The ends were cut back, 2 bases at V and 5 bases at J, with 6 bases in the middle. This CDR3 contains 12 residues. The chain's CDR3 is CASSLTGYGYTF. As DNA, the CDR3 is TGTGCCAGCAGTTTAACAGGTTATGGCTACACCTTC.

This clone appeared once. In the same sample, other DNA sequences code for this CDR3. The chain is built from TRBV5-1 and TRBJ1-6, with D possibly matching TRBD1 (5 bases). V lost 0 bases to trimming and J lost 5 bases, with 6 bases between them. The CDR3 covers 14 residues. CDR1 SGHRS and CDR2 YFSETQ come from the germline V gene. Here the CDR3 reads CASSLGQNNSPLHF. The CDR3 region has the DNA TGCGCCAGCAGCTTGGGACAGAATAATTCACCCCTCCACTTT. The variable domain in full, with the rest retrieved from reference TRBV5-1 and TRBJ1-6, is KAGVTQTPRYLIKTRGQQVTLSCSPISGHRSVSWYQQTPGQGLQFLFEYFSETQRNKGNFPGRFSGRQFSNSRSEMNVSTLELGDSALYLCASSLGQNNSPLHFGNGTRLTVT.

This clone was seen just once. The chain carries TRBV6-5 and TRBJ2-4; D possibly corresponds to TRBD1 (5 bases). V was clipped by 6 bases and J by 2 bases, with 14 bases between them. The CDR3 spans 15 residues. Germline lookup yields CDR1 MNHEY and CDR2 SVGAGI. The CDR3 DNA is TGTGCCAGCAGAGAGAGGACAAGCCCCAAAAACATTCAGTACTTC. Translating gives CASRERTSPKNIQYF.

The CDR3 loop is CASNRLAQDEQFF. DNA of the CDR3: TGTGCCAGCAACCGACTAGCGCAGGATGAGCAGTTCTTC. V gene TRBV12-3 or TRBV12-4 combines with J gene TRBJ2-1; TRBD2 aligns across 8 bases. This CDR3 spans 13 amino acids. The V gene end was trimmed by 7 bases and the J gene end by 8 bases; junction bases not matched to a gene: 7.

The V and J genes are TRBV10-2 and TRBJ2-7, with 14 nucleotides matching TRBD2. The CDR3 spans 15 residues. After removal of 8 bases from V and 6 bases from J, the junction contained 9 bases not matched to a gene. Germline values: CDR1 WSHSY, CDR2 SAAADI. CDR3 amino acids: CASESGTSGSVEQYF. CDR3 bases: TGCGCCAGCGAGTCCGGGACTAGCGGGAGTGTCGAGCAGTACTTC.

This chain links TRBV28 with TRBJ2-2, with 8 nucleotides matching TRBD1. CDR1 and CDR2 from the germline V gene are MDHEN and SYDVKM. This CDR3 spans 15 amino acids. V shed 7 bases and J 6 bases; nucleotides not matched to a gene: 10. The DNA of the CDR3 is TGTGCCAGCAATACTGGACAGGGAATAGCCGGGGAGCTGTTTTTT. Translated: CASNTGQGIAGELFF.

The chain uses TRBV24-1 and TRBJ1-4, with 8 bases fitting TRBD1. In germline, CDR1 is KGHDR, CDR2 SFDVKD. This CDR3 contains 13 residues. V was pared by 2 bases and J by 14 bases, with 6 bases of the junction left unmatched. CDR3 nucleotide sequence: TGTGCCACCAGTGATTCTGACAGGGGAGCTCTGTTTTTT. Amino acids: CATSDSDRGALFF.

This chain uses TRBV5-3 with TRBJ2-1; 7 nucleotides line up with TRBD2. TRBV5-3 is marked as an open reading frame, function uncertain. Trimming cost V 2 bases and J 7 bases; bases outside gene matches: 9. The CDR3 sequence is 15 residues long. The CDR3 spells CARSFRTRPGNEQFF. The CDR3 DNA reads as TGTGCCAGAAGCTTCCGGACTAGGCCAGGGAATGAGCAGTTCTTC.

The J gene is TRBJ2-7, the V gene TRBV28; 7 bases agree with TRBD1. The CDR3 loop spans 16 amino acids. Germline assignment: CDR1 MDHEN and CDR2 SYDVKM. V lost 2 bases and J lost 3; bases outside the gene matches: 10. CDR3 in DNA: TGTGCCAGCAGTTTAGGAGGTGGACAGGTGCTCTACGAGCAGTACTTC. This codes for CASSLGGGQVLYEQYF. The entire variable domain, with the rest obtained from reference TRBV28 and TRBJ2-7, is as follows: DVKVTQSSRYLVKRTGEKVFLECVQDMDHENMFWYRQDPGLGLRLIYFSYDVKMKEKGDIPEGYSVSREKKERFSLILESASTNQTSMYLCASSLGGGQVLYEQYFGPGTRLTVT.

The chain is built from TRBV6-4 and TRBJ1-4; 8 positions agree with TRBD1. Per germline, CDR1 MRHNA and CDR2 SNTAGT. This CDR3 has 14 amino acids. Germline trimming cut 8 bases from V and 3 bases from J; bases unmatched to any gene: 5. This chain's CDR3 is CASSGQGSNEKLFF. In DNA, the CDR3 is TGTGCCAGCTCAGGACAGGGATCTAATGAAAAACTGTTTTTT.